One and the same sample provided the 11 T cell receptor beta chains below, sequenced in a study of shared clonotypes between healthy human individuals. This table comes from immunoSEQ multiplex PCR, and its TCRdb copy is limited to in-frame clones, with some not included. Of over a million clones listed, 96% are singletons. The sample taken for sequencing was naive CD4+ T cells sorted from blood. Subset meaning: CD45RA+ positively selected. The receptors here all came from a man aged 25-40 years in good health.

The genes are TRBV27 and TRBJ2-5; D is perhaps TRBD2 (6 bases). V lost 7 bases to trimming and J lost 2 bases, with 26 bases between them. The CDR3 length is 18 residues. CDR1 is MNHEY and CDR2 is SMNVEV in the germline V gene (reference sequence). The DNA of the CDR3 is TGTGCCAGCAAACCGGGACTCCCGCTTAATAGGAATCAAGAGACCCAGTACTTC. Translating gives CASKPGLPLNRNQETQYF.

The V call is TRBV6-1, the J call TRBJ2-2; D assignment may be TRBD1 or TRBD2 (5 bases each). Per germline, CDR1 MNHNS and CDR2 SASEGT. V was shortened by 4 bases and J by 4 bases, with 13 bases between the two germline ends. The CDR3 sequence is 15 residues long. CDR3 residues: CASSVERGVTGELFF. CDR3 coding DNA: TGTGCCAGCAGTGTGGAGCGAGGGGTCACCGGGGAGCTGTTTTTT.

The DNA of the CDR3 is TGTGCCAGCAGCTTAGCACAGGGTGGCGAGCAGTACTTC. Translating gives CASSLAQGGEQYF. The V call is TRBV7-2, the J call TRBJ2-7, with D tentatively TRBD1 (6 bases). Deletions cut 0 bases from V and 6 bases from J, with 9 bases between. The germline V gene encodes CDR1 SGHTA and CDR2 FQGNSA. This CDR3 is 13 amino acids long.

On this clone: The same CDR3 also results from other DNA sequences found in this sample. The chain links TRBV7-2 to TRBJ2-1; 11 nucleotides align to TRBD2. The CDR3 has 16 residues. The germline CDR1 and CDR2 sequences are SGHTA and FQGNSA. V lost 0 bases, J lost 4 bases, and 2 bases stayed unmatched. CDR3 region: CASSLAGTSGYNEQFF. In DNA, the CDR3 is TGTGCCAGCAGCTTAGCCGGGACTAGCGGTTACAATGAGCAGTTCTTC.

CDR3 region: CASSASGRASGELFF. The CDR3 DNA follows: TGCGCCAGCAGCGCTAGCGGGAGGGCCTCCGGGGAGCTGTTTTTT. The J gene is TRBJ2-2, the V gene TRBV5-1; 12 bases are shared with TRBD2. Germline lookup yields CDR1 SGHRS and CDR2 YFSETQ. V lost 4 bases to trimming and J lost 6 bases; unmatched junction nucleotides: 4. The CDR3 totals 15 residues. The whole variable domain, remainder taken from reference TRBV5-1 and TRBJ2-2, is KAGVTQTPRYLIKTRGQQVTLSCSPISGHRSVSWYQQTPGQGLQFLFEYFSETQRNKGNFPGRFSGRQFSNSRSEMNVSTLELGDSALYLCASSASGRASGELFFGEGSRLTVL.

The chain employs TRBV5-1 and TRBJ2-1; 14 positions match TRBD2. V dropped 2 bases and J dropped 8; count of bases not matched to a gene: 6. Germline CDR1 and CDR2: SGHRS and YFSETQ. The CDR3 consists of 16 residues. The CDR3 protein is CASSFGTSGSQHEQFF. The DNA for the CDR3 is TGCGCCAGCAGCTTCGGGACTAGCGGGAGTCAGCATGAGCAGTTCTTC.

A word on this clone: This may stem from a read error, because a much larger clone lies one nucleotide away. V usage is TRBV11-3 and J usage is TRBJ2-6; D is unclear. Germline V gene data show CDR1 as SGHNT and CDR2 as YENEEA. V was clipped by 3 bases and J by 2 bases, with 8 bases between them. The CDR3 covers 15 residues. The CDR3 sequence is CASSLGRTGANVLTF. CDR3 bases: TGTGCCAGCAGCTTGGGAAGGACTGGGGCCAACGTCCTGACTTTC.

The chain is built from TRBV7-3 and TRBJ2-2; TRBD1 aligns across 8 bases. The CDR3 contains 14 residues. Germline V gene lookup returns CDR1 SGHTA and CDR2 FQGTGA. J was trimmed by 7 bases and V by 2 bases; bases with no gene match: 3. CDR3 sequence reads: CASSLQGANGELFF. The CDR3 DNA sequence: TGTGCCAGCAGCTTACAGGGGGCAAACGGGGAGCTGTTTTTT.

This clone was counted a single time. V is TRBV29-1 and J is TRBJ2-1; 11 positions agree with TRBD2. CDR3 length: 15 residues. CDR1 is SQVTM, CDR2 ANQGSEA, per germline. With V trimmed by 4 bases and J by 11 bases, 13 bases remained unmatched. CDR3 sequence: CSVGEALAGVHKQFF. The CDR3 coding sequence is TGCAGCGTTGGAGAGGCACTAGCGGGGGTACATAAGCAGTTCTTC.

V usage is TRBV10-3 and J usage is TRBJ2-3, with D possibly being TRBD1 (5 bases). This CDR3 spans 16 amino acids. Looked up from germline, CDR1 is ENHRY and CDR2 is SYGVKD. V was trimmed by 6 bases and J by 2 bases, leaving 18 bases between them. CDR3 residues: CAIRTQGRLSTDTQYF. For the CDR3, the DNA is TGTGCCATCAGGACCCAGGGTCGATTGTCCACAGATACGCAGTATTTT.

The CDR3 region has the DNA TGTGCCAGCAGCTTGGGGGGACTCTACGAGCAGTACTTC. As protein: CASSLGGLYEQYF. The V gene is TRBV5-6, the J gene TRBJ2-7, with a weak D call TRBD2 (6 bases). Germline V gene lookup returns CDR1 SGHDT and CDR2 YYEEEE. CDR3 length: 13 residues. Trimming shortened V by 0 bases and J by 3 bases, and 7 bases separated the two germline ends.